This passage covers 4 T cell receptor beta chains from one sample sequenced in a study of yellow fever vaccine responses in identical twins. One entry per CDR3 protein, called by TCRdb with MiXCR from the RT-PCR reads. The table includes just over 1,000 distinct CDR3 sequences, approximately 91% detected once. This sample comprised T cells from blood (PBMCs), unsorted or a sorted subset (not recorded which), obtained before or after yellow fever vaccination (not recorded which). The receptor set was obtained from a young woman who received the yellow fever vaccine.

V usage is TRBV2 and J usage is TRBJ2-7, with 7 bases fitting TRBD1. From germline, CDR1 is SNHLY and CDR2 FYNNEI. The CDR3 totals 13 residues. V was pared by 8 bases and J by 2 bases, with 6 bases of the junction left unmatched. The CDR3: CASARGGPYEQYF. For the CDR3, the DNA is TGTGCCAGCGCGAGAGGGGGCCCCTACGAGCAGTACTTC.

V and J are TRBV11-2 and TRBJ1-5; tentatively, D is TRBD1 (5 bases). V lost 3 bases and J 4 bases, leaving 7 bases between the germline ends. This CDR3 has 13 residues. CDR1 and CDR2 from the germline V gene are SGHAT and FQNNGV. The CDR3 loop is CASSFRGNQPQHF. As DNA, the CDR3 is TGTGCCAGCAGCTTTAGGGGAAATCAGCCCCAGCATTTT.

The gene calls are TRBV23-1 and TRBJ2-3; 9 bases agree with TRBD2. TRBV23-1 is marked as an open reading frame, function uncertain. This CDR3 is built from 18 residues. V gave up 2 bases and J gave up 0 bases; unmatched junction bases: 9. DNA of the CDR3: TGCGCCAGCAGTCAAGCACGACTAGCGGATCCTAGCACAGATACGCAGTATTTT. It codes for CASSQARLADPSTDTQYF.

V is TRBV7-6 and J is TRBJ2-7, with TRBD1 identical over 9 bases. With V trimmed by 2 bases and J by 3 bases, 5 bases remained unmatched. In germline, CDR1 is SGHVS, CDR2 FNYEAQ. The CDR3 length is 15 residues. DNA of the CDR3: TGTGCCAGCAGCTTATCACAGGGGGCTTTCTACGAGCAGTACTTC. Translation gives CASSLSQGAFYEQYF.